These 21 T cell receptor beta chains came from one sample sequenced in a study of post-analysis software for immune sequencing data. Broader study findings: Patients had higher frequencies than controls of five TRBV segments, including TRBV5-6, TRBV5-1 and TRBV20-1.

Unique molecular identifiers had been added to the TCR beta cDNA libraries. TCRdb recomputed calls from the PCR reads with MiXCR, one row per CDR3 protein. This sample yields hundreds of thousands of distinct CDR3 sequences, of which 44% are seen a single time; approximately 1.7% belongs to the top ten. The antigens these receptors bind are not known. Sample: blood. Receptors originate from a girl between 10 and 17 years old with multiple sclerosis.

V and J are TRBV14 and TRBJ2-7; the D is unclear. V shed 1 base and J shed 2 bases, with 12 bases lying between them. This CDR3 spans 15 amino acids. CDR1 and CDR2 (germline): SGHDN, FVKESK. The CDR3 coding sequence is TGTGCCAGCAGCCAAGCTACAGCCAGGCCCTACGAGCAGTACTTC. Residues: CASSQATARPYEQYF.

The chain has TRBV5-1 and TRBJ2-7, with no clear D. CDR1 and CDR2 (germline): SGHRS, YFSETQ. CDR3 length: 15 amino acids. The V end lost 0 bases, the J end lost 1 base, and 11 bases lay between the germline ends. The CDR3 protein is CASSLGQTSSYEQYF. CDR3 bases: TGCGCCAGCAGCTTGGGGCAGACATCATCCTACGAGCAGTACTTC.

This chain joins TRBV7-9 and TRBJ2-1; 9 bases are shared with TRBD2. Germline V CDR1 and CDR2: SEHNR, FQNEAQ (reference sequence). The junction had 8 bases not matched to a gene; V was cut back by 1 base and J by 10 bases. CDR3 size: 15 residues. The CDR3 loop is CASSLEAAGGREQFF. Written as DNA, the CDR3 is TGTGCCAGCAGCTTAGAGGCGGCGGGAGGGCGCGAGCAGTTCTTC. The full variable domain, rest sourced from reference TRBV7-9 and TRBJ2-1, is DTGVSQNPRHKITKRGQNVTFRCDPISEHNRLYWYRQTLGQGPEFLTYFQNEAQLEKSRLLSDRFSAERPKGSFSTLEIQRTEQGDSAMYLCASSLEAAGGREQFFGPGTRLTVL.

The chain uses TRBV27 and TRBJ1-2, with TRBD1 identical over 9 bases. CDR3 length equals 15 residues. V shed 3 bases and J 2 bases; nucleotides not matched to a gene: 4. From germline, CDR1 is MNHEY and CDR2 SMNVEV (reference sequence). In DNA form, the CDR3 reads TGTGCCAGCAGTTTCTCCGGGACAGGGAACTATGGCTACACCTTC. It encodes CASSFSGTGNYGYTF.

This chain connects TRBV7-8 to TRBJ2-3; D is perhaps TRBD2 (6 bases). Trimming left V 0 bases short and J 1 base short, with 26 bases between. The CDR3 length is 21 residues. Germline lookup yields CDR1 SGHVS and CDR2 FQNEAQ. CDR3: CASSLARSLREGRFGTDTQYF. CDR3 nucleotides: TGTGCCAGCAGCTTAGCGAGATCGCTGCGGGAAGGACGTTTCGGCACAGATACGCAGTATTTT.

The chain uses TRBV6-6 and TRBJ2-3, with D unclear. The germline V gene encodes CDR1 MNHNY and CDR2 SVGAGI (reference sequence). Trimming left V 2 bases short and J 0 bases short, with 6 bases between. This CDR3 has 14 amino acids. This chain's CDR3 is CASSYRQSTDTQYF. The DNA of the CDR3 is TGTGCCAGCAGTTACCGGCAGAGCACAGATACGCAGTATTTT.

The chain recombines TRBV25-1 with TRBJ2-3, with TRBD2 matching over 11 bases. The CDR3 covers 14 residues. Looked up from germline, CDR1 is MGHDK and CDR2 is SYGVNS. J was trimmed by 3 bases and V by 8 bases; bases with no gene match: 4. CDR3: CASLTSGSTDTQYF. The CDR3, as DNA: TGTGCCAGCCTAACTAGCGGGAGTACAGATACGCAGTATTTT.

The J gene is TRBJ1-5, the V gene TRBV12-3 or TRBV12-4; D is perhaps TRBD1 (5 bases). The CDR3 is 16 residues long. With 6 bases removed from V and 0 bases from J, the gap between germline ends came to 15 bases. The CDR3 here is CASRPTGFYSNQPQHF. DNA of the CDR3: TGTGCCAGCAGGCCAACAGGATTCTATAGCAATCAGCCCCAGCATTTT.

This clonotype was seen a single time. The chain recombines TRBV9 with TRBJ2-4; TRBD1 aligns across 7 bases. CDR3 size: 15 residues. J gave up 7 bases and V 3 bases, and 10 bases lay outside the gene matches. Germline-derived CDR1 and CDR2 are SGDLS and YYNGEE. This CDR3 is CASSDAGTARNIQYF. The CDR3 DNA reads TGTGCCAGCAGCGATGCCGGGACAGCCAGGAACATTCAGTACTTC.

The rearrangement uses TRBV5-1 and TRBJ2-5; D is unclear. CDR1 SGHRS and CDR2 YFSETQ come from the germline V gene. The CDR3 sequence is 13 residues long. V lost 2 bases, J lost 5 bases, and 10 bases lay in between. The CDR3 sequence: CASSFEFSETQYF. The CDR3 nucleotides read TGCGCCAGCAGCTTCGAATTTTCGGAGACCCAGTACTTC.

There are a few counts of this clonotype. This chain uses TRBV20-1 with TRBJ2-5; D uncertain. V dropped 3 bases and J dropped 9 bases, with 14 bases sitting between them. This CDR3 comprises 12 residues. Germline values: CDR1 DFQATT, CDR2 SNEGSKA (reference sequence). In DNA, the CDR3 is TGCAGTGCTAGTCTCGCCCTCGCGGCCCAGTACTTC. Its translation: CSASLALAAQYF.

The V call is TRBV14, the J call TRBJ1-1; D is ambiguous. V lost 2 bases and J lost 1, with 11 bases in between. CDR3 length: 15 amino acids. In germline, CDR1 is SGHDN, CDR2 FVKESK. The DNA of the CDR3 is TGTGCCAGCAGCCAAACGCGGGGTTGGAACACTGAAGCTTTCTTT. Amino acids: CASSQTRGWNTEAFF. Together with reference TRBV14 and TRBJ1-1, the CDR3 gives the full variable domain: EAGVTQFPSHSVIEKGQTVTLRCDPISGHDNLYWYRRVMGKEIKFLLHFVKESKQDESGMPNNRFLAERTGGTYSTLKVQPAELEDSGVYFCASSQTRGWNTEAFFGQGTRLTVV.

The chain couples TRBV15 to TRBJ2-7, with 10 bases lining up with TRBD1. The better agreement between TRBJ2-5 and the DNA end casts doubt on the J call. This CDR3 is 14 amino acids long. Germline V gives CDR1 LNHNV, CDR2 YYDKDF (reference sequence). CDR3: CATSRGDRGETQYF. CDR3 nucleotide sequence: TGTGCCACCAGCAGAGGGGACAGGGGAGAGACCCAGTACTTC.

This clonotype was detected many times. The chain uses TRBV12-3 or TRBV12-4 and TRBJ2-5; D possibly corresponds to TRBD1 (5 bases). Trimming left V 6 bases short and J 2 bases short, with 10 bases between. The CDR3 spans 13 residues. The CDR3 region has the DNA TGTGCCAGCAGCTTAAACAGGCAAGAGACCCAGTACTTC. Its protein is CASSLNRQETQYF.

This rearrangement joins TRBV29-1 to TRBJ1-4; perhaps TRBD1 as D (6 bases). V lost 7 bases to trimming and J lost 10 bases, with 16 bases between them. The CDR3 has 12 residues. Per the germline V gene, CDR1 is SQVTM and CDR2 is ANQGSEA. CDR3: CSARPGDGKLFF. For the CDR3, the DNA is TGCAGCGCACGCCCAGGGGACGGAAAACTGTTTTTT.

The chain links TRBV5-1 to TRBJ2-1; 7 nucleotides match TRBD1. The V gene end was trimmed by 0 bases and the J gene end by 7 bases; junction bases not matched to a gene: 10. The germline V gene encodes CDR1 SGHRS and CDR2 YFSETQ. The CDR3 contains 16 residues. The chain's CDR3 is CASSLEASGGLNEQFF. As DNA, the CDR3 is TGCGCCAGCAGCTTGGAGGCTTCAGGGGGTCTTAATGAGCAGTTCTTC.

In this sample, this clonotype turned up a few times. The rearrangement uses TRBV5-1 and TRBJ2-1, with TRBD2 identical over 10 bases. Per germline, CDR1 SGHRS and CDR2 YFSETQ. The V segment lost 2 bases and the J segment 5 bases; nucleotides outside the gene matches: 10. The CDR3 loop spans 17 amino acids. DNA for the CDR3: TGCGCCAGCAGCTTACCTTCTACTAGCGGGACCGACAATGAGCAGTTCTTC. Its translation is CASSLPSTSGTDNEQFF.

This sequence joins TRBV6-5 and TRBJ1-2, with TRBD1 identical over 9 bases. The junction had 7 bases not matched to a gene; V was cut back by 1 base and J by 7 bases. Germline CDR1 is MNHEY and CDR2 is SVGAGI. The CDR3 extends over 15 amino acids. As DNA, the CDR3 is TGTGCCAGCAGTTACTTCGGACAGGGGTACAGTGGCTACACCTTC. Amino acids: CASSYFGQGYSGYTF.

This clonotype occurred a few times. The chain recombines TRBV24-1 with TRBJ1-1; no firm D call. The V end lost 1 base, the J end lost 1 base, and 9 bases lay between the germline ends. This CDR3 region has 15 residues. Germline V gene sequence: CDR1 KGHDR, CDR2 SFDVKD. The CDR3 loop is CATSDFPTANTEAFF. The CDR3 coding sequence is TGTGCCACCAGTGATTTTCCAACGGCGAACACTGAAGCTTTCTTT.

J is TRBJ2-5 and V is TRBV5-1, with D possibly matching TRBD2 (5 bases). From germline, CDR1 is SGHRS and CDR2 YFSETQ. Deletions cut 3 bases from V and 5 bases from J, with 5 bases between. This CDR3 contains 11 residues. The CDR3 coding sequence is TGCGCCAGCAGCTGGAGGGAGACCCAGTACTTC. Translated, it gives CASSWRETQYF.

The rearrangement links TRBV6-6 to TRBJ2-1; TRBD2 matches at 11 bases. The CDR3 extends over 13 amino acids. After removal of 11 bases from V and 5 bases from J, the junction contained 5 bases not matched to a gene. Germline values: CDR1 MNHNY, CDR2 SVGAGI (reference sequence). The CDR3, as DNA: TGTGCCGGAAATAGCGGGAGGGACAATGAGCAGTTCTTC. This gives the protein CAGNSGRDNEQFF.